This T cell receptor (beta chain) was observed in a study of blood T cell repertoires in COVID-19 (dated by TCRdb to the early 2020s). In terms of the full investigation: The collaborator samples originated in the United States, Italy and Spain and spanned the acute and convalescent phases of COVID-19. Nearly every sample came with metadata listing a de-identified subject ID, COVID-19 status, age in years and sex. The samples were drawn from the first 160 participants of the ongoing ImmuneRACE study and from 1,200 or so subjects provided by 6 global collaborators. Subjects who had been exposed to COVID-19, were actively infected with it, or had recovered from it provided the deeply sampled blood TCRbeta repertoires that made up the dataset. The prospective study material was composed of cDNA or gDNA derived from T cells, B-cell-depleted T cells, or PBMCs. HLA class I and class II types, where available, came from metadata supplied by the sample provider rather than from assay-based typing. A freely available public database, intended as a resource for researchers studying the immune response to SARS-CoV-2, is where the repertoires were released. General findings and caveats noted by the study authors: The amount of clinical and demographic metadata varied by source and participant and was provided uncurated.

TCRbeta CDR3 regions were amplified from genomic DNA using the immunoSEQ Assay, a bias-controlled multiplex PCR. In the original analysis: The number of nucleated cells in each sample was estimated from the amplification of reference gene primers within the assay. To quantify the absolute abundance of each unique TCRbeta CDR3 rearrangement, sequence reads were collapsed and filtered. For each sample, productive Simpson clonality was calculated as the square root of Simpson's diversity index over productive rearrangements. This is the immuneACCESS table as TCRdb keeps it, with only in-frame sequences that have V and J called. A part of the clones is gone; compared with another copy, unresolved V genes explain less than half, and the rest is unexplained. V and J calls and clone size are given by that table; D and trimming were obtained from the DNA. In this sample the table shows 17,000 or so clones, roughly 75% of which occur a single time. The ten largest clonotypes hold approximately 23% of the sample.

Whole blood was collected in K2EDTA tubes by collaborating institutions according to the institutions' own protocols. For TCRbeta analysis, collaborator samples were shipped as frozen whole blood, as isolated PBMCs, or as DNA extracted from either sample type. The CDR3 starts with the cysteine, ends with the phenylalanine, and has 16 residues. CDR3 DNA only is kept here, 48 bases in frame from base 1. CDR1 and CDR2 are read off the germline V gene (reference sequence) as MNHEY and SMNVEV. Trimming takes 0 bases from V and 4 bases from J, and the germline ends sit 13 bases apart. As concerns this clone: Its binding antigen is unknown. No qualities accompany the bases; no much larger clone lies one base away.

The TCR sequence derives from a man aged 55-75 years with active or convalescent COVID-19. The V and J segments used are TRBV27 and TRBJ2-1; TRBD2 could be the D gene, as 5 bases match. Sequenced sample: peripheral blood. The bases read TGTGCCAGCAGTTTATCACTCCCGGCGGGTTACAATGAGCAGTTCTTC. It translates to CASSLSLPAGYNEQFF.